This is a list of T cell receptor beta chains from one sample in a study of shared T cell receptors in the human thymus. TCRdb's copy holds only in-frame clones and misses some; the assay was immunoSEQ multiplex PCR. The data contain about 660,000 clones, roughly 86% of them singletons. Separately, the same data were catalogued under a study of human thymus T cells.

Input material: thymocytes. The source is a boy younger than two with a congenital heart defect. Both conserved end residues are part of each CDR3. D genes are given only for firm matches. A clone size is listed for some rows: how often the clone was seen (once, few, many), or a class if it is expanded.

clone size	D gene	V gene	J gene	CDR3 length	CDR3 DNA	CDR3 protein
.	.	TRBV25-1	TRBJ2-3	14	TGTGCCAGCACCTTGGACATCAGCACAGATACGCAGTATTTT	CASTLDISTDTQYF
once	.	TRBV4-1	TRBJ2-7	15	TGCGCCAGCAGCCAAGATTTAAGCAGGGGCCACGAGCAGTACTTC	CASSQDLSRGHEQYF
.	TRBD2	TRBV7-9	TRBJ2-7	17	TGTGCCAGCAGCGACCGACTAGCGGGGACAAAGTGGTACGAGCAGTACTTC	CASSDRLAGTKWYEQYF
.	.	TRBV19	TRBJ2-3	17	TGTGCCAGTAGTGAAACTCGACTAGTAGCTTACCCAGATACGCAGTATTTT	CASSETRLVAYPDTQYF
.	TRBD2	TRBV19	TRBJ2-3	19	TGTGCCAGTAGTCGACTAATGACTCCACACGGGGGGAGCACAGATACGCAGTATTTT	CASSRLMTPHGGSTDTQYF
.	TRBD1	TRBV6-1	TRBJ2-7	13	TGTGCCAGCAGTGAGAACAGGGGGCACGAGCAGTACTTC	CASSENRGHEQYF
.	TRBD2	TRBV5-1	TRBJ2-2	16	TGCGCCAGCAGCTTCGCGGGACTAGCGAACACCGGGGAGCTGTTTTTT	CASSFAGLANTGELFF
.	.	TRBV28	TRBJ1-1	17	TGTGCCAGCAGTTTTAAGTTTCCGGAGAGTCTGAACACTGAAGCTTTCTTT	CASSFKFPESLNTEAFF
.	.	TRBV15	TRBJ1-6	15	TGTGCCACCAGGGGGAGCAGCTCCTATAATTCCCCCCTCCACTTT	CATRGSSSYNSPLHF
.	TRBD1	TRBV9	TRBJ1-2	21	TGTGCCAGCAGCGCGCCCGGTCCGCTATCCGGGGGGGGACAGGGGGCTGGAGGCTACACCTTC	CASSAPGPLSGGGQGAGGYTF
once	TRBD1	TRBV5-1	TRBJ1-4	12	TGCGCCAGCAGCGGACAGGGGGCAAAACTGTTTTTT	CASSGQGAKLFF
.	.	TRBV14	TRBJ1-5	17	TGTGCCAGCAGCCCGGGGGGGGACAACTGGGAAGATCAGCCCCAGCATTTT	CASSPGGDNWEDQPQHF
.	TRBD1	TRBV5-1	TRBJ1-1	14	TGCGCCAGCAGCCTTACAGGGGTGAACACTGAAGCTTTCTTT	CASSLTGVNTEAFF
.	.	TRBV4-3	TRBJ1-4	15	TGCGCCAGCAGCCAAGATACAGGCGATAATGAAAAACTGTTTTTT	CASSQDTGDNEKLFF
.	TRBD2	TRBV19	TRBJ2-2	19	TGTGCCAGTAGTATAGATCCACCGACTAGCGGGAGTGGGACCGGGGAGCTGTTTTTT	CASSIDPPTSGSGTGELFF
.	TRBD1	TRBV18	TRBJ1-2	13	TGTGCCAGCTCGCCCGGACAGGGGTATGGCTACACCTTC	CASSPGQGYGYTF
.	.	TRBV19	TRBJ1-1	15	TGTGCCAGTAGTATCAGTACACAGATGAACACTGAAGCTTTCTTT	CASSISTQMNTEAFF
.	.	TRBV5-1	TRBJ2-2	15	TGCGCCAGCAGCTTACCCTCAGAGAACACCGGGGAGCTGTTTTTT	CASSLPSENTGELFF
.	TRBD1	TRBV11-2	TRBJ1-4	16	TGTGCCAGCAGCTCCACCAGTGGACAGGGGGCGGAAAAACTGTTTTTT	CASSSTSGQGAEKLFF
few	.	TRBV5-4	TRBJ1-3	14	TGTGCCAGCAGCTTTCCAGGGGTGGCAAACACCATATATTTT	CASSFPGVANTIYF
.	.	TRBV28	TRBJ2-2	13	TGTGCCAGTCTTTATATAAACACCGGGGAGCTGTTTTTT	CASLYINTGELFF
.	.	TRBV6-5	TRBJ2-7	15	TGTGCCAGCAGGGGGCATGGGCAGGGTAACTACGAGCAGTACTTC	CASRGHGQGNYEQYF
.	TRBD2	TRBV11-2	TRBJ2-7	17	TGTGCCAGCAGCTTCACATCACTAGCGGGGTCCTCCTACGAGCAGTACTTC	CASSFTSLAGSSYEQYF